This is a list of T cell receptor beta chains from one sample in a study of cytomegalovirus exposure and HLA in healthy donors. The data were produced by immunoSEQ multiplex PCR, yet TCRdb's version contains in-frame clones alone and is incomplete. The sample has 100,000 to 150,000 clones; roughly 90% are singletons. Source material: PBMCs. The source is a woman younger than 30 in good health and CMV-seronegative. CDR3s include the opening cysteine and the closing phenylalanine or tryptophan.

cdr3_aa j_call v_call
CASSLVDRGYEQYF TRBJ2-7 TRBV7-9
CAIRPTGGRYEQYF TRBJ2-7 TRBV10-3
CASSDRGRNTIYF TRBJ1-3 TRBV6-5
CAWSERDFYTGELFF TRBJ2-2 TRBV30
CASSHGTAVAGANVLTF TRBJ2-6 TRBV4-1
CASSLVTSGVFYEQYF TRBJ2-7 TRBV13
CASVGTLNYEQYF TRBJ2-7 TRBV6-1
CAISDPGLAGSSYEQYF TRBJ2-7 TRBV10-3
CASSFPRGANSGANVLTF TRBJ2-6 TRBV11-2
CASSPAPGRDRAYEQYF TRBJ2-7 TRBV7-9
CASSGTGMGNYGYTF TRBJ1-2 TRBV2
CASSVANSFHEQYF TRBJ2-7 TRBV9
CASSYATGAGNTIYF TRBJ1-3 TRBV6-5
CASSESGGGGKLFF TRBJ1-4 TRBV28